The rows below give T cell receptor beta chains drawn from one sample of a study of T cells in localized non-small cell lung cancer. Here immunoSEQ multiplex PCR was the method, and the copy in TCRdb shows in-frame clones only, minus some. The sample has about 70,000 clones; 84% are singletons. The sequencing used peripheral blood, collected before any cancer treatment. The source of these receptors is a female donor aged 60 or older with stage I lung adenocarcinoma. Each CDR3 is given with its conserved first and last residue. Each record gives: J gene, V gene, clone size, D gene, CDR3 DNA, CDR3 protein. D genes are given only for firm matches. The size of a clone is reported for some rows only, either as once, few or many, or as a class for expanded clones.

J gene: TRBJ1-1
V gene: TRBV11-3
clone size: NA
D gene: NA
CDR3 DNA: TGTGCCAGCAGCCCGGCCGGGGGGCGAAGGGAGATTGAAGCTTTCTTT
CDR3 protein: CASSPAGGRREIEAFF

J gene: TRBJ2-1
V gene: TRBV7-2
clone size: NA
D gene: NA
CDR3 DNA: TGTGCCAGCAGCCACTACTCGGGACTGAGCTCCTACAATGAGCAGTTCTTC
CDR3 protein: CASSHYSGLSSYNEQFF

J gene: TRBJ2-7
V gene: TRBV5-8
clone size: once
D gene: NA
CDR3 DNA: TGTGCCAGCAGCTTGGCCTGGGACCTTTCCGAGCAGTACTTC
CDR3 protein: CASSLAWDLSEQYF

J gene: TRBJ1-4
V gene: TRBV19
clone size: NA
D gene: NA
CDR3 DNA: TGTGCCAGTAGTATCTCAGGGGTGAATGAAAAACTGTTTTTT
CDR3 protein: CASSISGVNEKLFF

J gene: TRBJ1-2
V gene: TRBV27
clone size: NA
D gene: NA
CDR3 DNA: TGTGCCAGCAGTGATGGCAGGTACGGTGGCTACACCTTC
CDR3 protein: CASSDGRYGGYTF

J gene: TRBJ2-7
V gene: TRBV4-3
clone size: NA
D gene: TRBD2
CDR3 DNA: TGCGCCAGCAGCCAGGAATACCTAGCGGGAGGGGTATACGAGCAGTACTTC
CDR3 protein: CASSQEYLAGGVYEQYF

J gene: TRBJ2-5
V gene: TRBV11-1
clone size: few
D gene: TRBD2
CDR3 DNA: TGTGCCAGCAGCTTAGAAGGGTCTAGCGGGGGATTATCAGAGACCCAGTACTTC
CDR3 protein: CASSLEGSSGGLSETQYF

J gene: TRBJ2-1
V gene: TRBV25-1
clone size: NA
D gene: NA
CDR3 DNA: TGTGCCAGCAGCATTGCTGCGATCCACCTTGGGCAGTTCTTC
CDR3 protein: CASSIAAIHLGQFF

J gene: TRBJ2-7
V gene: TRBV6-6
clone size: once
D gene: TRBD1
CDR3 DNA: TGTGCCAGCACCCTGGGGACAGGGACGGGCGAGCAGTACTTC
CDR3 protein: CASTLGTGTGEQYF

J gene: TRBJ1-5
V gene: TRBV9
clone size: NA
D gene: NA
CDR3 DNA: TGTGCCAGCAGCGTAGAAGGGGCCTCAGATCAGCCCCAGCATTTT
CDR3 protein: CASSVEGASDQPQHF

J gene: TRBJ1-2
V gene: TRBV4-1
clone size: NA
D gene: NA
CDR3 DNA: TGCGCCAGCAGCCAAGATCTCGGCGGACGCAACTATGGCTACACCTTC
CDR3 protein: CASSQDLGGRNYGYTF

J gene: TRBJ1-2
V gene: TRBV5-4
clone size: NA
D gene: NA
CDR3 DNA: TGTGCCAGCAGCTTCGACCTGACTCTAAGTTCGGGTGGCTACACCTTC
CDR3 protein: CASSFDLTLSSGGYTF

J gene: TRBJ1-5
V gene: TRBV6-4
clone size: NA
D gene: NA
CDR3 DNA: TGTGCCAGCAGTGACTTATTGGAACAGGGAGTTCAGCCCCAGCATTTT
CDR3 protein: CASSDLLEQGVQPQHF

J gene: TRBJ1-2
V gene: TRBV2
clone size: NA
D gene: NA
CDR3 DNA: TGTGCCAGCAGGTTGGGGGGACTACACTATGGCTACACCTTC
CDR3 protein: CASRLGGLHYGYTF

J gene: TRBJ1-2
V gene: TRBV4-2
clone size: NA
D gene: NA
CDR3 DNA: TGTGCCAGCAGCCAAAGTGAGGTTCCAGGCGGCTACACCTTC
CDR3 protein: CASSQSEVPGGYTF

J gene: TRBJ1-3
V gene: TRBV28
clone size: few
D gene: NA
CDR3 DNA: TGTGCCAGCAGTCAGTTAGGGGCAGACTCTGGAAACACCATATATTTT
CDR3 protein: CASSQLGADSGNTIYF

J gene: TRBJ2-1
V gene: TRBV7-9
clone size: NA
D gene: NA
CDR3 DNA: TGTGCCAGCAGCTGGGGGCATGAGCAGTTCTTC
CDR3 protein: CASSWGHEQFF

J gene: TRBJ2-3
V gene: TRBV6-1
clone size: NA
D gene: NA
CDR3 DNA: TGTGCCAGCAGTGAAATCCGGGATACGCAGTATTTT
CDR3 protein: CASSEIRDTQYF

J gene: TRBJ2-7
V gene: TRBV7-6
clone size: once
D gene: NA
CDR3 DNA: TGTGCCAGCAGCTTAGGGGAGTACAACGAGCAGTACTTC
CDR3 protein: CASSLGEYNEQYF

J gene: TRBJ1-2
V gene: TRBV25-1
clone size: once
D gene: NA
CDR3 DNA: TGTGCCAGCAGTCGGGCATCCACTGGAGGCTACACCTTC
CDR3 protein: CASSRASTGGYTF

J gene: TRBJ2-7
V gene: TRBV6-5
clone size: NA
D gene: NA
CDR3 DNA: TGTGCCAGCAGTTACTCGAGAGGGGTGGAATACGAGCAGTACTTC
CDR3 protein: CASSYSRGVEYEQYF

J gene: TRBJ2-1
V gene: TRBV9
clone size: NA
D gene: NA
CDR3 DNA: TGTGCCAGCAGCGTAGGGCAGGCCGGCAATGAGCAGTTCTTC
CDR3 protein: CASSVGQAGNEQFF

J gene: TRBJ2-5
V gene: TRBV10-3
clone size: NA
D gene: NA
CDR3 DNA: TGTGCCATCAGTGATATAGGCGGGGTAGAGACCCAGTACTTC
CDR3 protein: CAISDIGGVETQYF

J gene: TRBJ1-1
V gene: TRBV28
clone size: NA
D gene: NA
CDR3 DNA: TGTGCCAGCAGTTTCTTGACGAGCACTGAAGCTTTCTTT
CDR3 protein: CASSFLTSTEAFF

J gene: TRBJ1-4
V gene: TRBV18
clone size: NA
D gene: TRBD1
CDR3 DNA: TGTGCCAGCTCACCGCGTCAGGGGGCCATAGAAACTAATGAAAAACTGTTTTTT
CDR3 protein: CASSPRQGAIETNEKLFF

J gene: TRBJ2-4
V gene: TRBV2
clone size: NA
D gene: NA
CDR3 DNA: TGTGCCAGCAGTACTGAGACAGGTCACATTCAGTACTTC
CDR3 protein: CASSTETGHIQYF

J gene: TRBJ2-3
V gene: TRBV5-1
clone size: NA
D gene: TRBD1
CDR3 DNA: TGCGCCAGCAGCTACAACGACAGGGTAGATACGCAGTATTTT
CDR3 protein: CASSYNDRVDTQYF

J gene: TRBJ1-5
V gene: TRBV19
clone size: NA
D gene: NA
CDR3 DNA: TGTGCCAGTAGCCGACAGGACAATCAGCCCCAGCATTTT
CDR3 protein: CASSRQDNQPQHF

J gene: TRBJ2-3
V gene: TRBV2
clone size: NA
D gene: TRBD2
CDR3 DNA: TGTGCCAGCAGTGAAGCCCCGGGAGGTGGTACAGATACGCAGTATTTT
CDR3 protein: CASSEAPGGGTDTQYF

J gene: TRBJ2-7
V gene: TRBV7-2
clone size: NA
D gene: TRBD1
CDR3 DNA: TGTGCCAGCAGCCCACGACAGGGGGTCTTATACGAGCAGTACTTC
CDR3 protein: CASSPRQGVLYEQYF

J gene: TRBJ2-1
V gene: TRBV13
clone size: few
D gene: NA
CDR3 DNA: TGTGCCAGCAGCTTAGGCCACCTATACAATGAGCAGTTCTTC
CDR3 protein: CASSLGHLYNEQFF

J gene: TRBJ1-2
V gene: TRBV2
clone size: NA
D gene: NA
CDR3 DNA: TGTGCCAGCAGTGTTACGGGCTTTGGAGGTTTGATAAACTATGGCTACACCTTC
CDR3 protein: CASSVTGFGGLINYGYTF

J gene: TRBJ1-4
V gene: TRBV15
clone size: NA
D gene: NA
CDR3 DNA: TGTGCCACCAGCAACGGGGCGTCTAATGAAAAACTGTTTTTT
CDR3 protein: CATSNGASNEKLFF

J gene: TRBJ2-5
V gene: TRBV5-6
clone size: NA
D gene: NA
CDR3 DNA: TGTGCCAGCAGCTCGACAGGTTATCAAGAGACCCAGTACTTC
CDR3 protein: CASSSTGYQETQYF

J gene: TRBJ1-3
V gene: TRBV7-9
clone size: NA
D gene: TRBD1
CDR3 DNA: TGTGCCAGCGGTAACGGGGACAGGGGGTACCAAAACACCATATATTTT
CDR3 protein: CASGNGDRGYQNTIYF

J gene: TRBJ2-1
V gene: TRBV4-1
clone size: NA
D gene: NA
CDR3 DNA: TGCGCCAGCAGCCAAGAGCGACAGTATGAGCAGTTCTTC
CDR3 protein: CASSQERQYEQFF

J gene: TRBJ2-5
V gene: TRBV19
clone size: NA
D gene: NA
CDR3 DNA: TGTGCCAGTAGTATTTATGGGGGAGGCCTCGCCGGCGGGGAGACCCAGTACTTC
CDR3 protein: CASSIYGGGLAGGETQYF

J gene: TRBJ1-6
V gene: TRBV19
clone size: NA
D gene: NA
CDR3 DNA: TGTGCCAGTAGTATAATCGGCTTCCCCCTCCACTTT
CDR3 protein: CASSIIGFPLHF

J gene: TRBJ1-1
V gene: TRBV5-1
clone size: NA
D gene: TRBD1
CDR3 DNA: TGCGCCAGCAGAGAAGGACAGGGCTGGAACACTGAAGCTTTCTTT
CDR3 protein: CASREGQGWNTEAFF

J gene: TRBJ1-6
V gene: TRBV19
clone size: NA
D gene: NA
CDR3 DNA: TGTGCCAGTACCCCTGTGGGGGCAAATTCACCCCTCCACTTT
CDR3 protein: CASTPVGANSPLHF

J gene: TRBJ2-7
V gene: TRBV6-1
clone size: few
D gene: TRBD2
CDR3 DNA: TGTGCCAGCCTCGGGGGGGCGGTTAGCTCCTACGAGCAGTACTTC
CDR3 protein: CASLGGAVSSYEQYF

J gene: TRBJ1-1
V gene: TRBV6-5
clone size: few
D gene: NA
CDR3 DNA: TGTGCCAGCAGCTGGGACAAGAACACTGAAGCTTTCTTT
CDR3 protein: CASSWDKNTEAFF

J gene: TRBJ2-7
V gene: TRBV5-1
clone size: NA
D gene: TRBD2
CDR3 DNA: TGCGCCAGCAGACCGTCTAGCGGGAGGCTGGACGAGCAGTACTTC
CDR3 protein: CASRPSSGRLDEQYF

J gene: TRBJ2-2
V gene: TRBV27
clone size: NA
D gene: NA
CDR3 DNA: TGTGCCAGCAGTTTATACGTCAGGGTAGACACCGGGGAGCTGTTTTTT
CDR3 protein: CASSLYVRVDTGELFF

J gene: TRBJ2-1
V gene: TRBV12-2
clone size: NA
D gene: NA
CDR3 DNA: TGTGCAAGTCGCTTAGCGCCGCGGGAGTATGAGCAGTTCTTC
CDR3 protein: CASRLAPREYEQFF

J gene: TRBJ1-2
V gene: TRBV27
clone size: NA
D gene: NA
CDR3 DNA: TGTGCCAGCAGTTTCCGACAGAACTATGGCTACACCTTC
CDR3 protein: CASSFRQNYGYTF

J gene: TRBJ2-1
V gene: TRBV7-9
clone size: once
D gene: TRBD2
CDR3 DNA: TGTGCCAGCAGCCCGTCTAGCGGGAGGACCCTTTACAATGAGCAGTTCTTC
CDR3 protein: CASSPSSGRTLYNEQFF

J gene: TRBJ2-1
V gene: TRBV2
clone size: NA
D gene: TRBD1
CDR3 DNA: TGTGCCAGCAACCCGGACAGGGCCAATGAGCAGTTCTTC
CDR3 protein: CASNPDRANEQFF

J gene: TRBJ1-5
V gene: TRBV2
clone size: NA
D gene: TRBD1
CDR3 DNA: TGTGCCAGCACCGGACAGGGGGCACCAGGCAATCAGCCCCAGCATTTT
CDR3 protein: CASTGQGAPGNQPQHF

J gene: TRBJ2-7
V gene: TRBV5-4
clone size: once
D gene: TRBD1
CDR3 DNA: TGTGCCAGCACCGACCGGGACAGGGACGAGCAGTACTTC
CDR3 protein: CASTDRDRDEQYF

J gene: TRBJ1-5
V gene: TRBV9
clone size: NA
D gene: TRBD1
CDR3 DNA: TGTGCCAGACGGACAGGGGAGGATCAGCCCCAGCATTTT
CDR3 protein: CARRTGEDQPQHF

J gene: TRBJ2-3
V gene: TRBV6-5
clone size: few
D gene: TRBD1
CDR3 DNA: TGTGCCAGCAGTTACTCCCAGGGGGTGGATACGCAGTATTTT
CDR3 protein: CASSYSQGVDTQYF

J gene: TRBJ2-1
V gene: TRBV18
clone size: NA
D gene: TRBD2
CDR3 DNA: TGTGCCAGCTCACCATTAGCGGGAGCCTCCTACAATGAGCAGTTCTTC
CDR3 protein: CASSPLAGASYNEQFF

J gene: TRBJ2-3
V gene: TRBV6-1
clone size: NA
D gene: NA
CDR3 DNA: TGTGCCAGCAGTGAAGCTTCCGGCGTAACAGATACGCAGTATTTT
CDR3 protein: CASSEASGVTDTQYF

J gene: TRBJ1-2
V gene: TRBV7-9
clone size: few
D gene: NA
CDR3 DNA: TGTGCCAGCAGCTTAGAGCTTCAGGGATGGAGCTACACCTTC
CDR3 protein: CASSLELQGWSYTF